This T cell receptor (beta chain) appears in the sequencing data of a study of high-grade serous ovarian cancer treatment subgroups. On the study more broadly: Samples averaged around 14,000 reads and around 7,600 unique TCR beta rearrangements.

The CDR3 extends over 12 amino acids. With 1 base removed from V and 13 bases from J, the gap between germline ends came to 13 bases. Germline V lookup: CDR1 GTSNPN, CDR2 SVGIG (reference sequence). Assay: immunoSEQ multiplex PCR; the TCRdb copy retains only in-frame clones and omits some. Of some 1,000 clones detected, roughly 82% appear once; the ten largest clones hold 5.5% to 6.5%. Tumor tissue was taken before any definitive surgery or chemotherapy was given. The chain joins TRBV30 to TRBJ1-4; no clear D gene. Sample: tumor tissue. This TCR was recovered from a human donor with high-grade serous ovarian cancer. The CDR3 loop is CAWSAQVGGLFF. In DNA, the CDR3 is TGTGCCTGGAGTGCGCAGGTTGGTGGACTGTTTTTT.